This TCR beta chain comes out of a study of cytomegalovirus exposure and HLA in healthy donors. Findings of the study overall: In the analysis, some V segments, TRBV6-2 and TRBV6-3 included, were excluded as indistinguishable. Altogether, about 160 TCR beta chains were recorded as cytomegalovirus-associated. Later on, an analysis showed TCR association rates differing by HLA locus, with DRB1 the most and HLA-C the fewest.

Regarding donors, all were healthy bone marrow donors. This CDR3 spans 15 amino acids. CDR1 is SGHRS, CDR2 YFSETQ, per germline. PCR employed 60 Vbeta and 13 Jbeta primers. Data came from immunoSEQ multiplex PCR; TCRdb stores just in-frame clones and leaves some out. This table has about 190,000 clones, around 80% appearing once. Worth noting for this clone: As yet, its antigen is unknown.

V is TRBV5-1 and J is TRBJ2-5; the match to TRBD1 covers 9 bases. The better agreement between TRBJ2-7 and the DNA end casts doubt on the J call. The sample was PBMCs. The origin of this receptor is a man aged 35 to 55 in good health and CMV-seropositive. The CDR3, as DNA: TGCGCCAGCAGCTTGGGACAGGGGGGACGGAACGAGCAGTACTTC. Protein product: CASSLGQGGRNEQYF.